One T cell receptor beta chain is described in this entry. Its antigen remains unidentified. Germline lookup yields CDR1 SQVTM and CDR2 ANQGSEA. The CDR3 totals 12 residues. Between the trimmed V and J ends, which lost 4 bases and 4 bases, there was a span of 10 bases. TCRdb called the 5' RACE reads again in MiXCR, with one record for every CDR3 protein. The sample lists roughly 750,000 distinct CDR3 sequences; around 20% were seen once. The sample comes from a study of identical twins. Study results and limitations: Sequences that were out-of-frame, alpha and twin-shared displayed an excess of low generation probability. The models systematically underestimated how much out-of-frame TCR alpha was shared in monozygotic twins.

The sample also formed part of further work on T cells expressing NK-cell markers. That source notes: HCMV serostatus: seven of eight sequenced donors positive, one negative. In several donors, dominant clonotypes made up about 25-60.1% of CD3+CD56-NKG2C+ cells.

The rearrangement joins TRBV29-1 to TRBJ2-5; possibly TRBD1 or TRBD2 for D (5 bases each). The TCR sequence derives from a woman between 18 and 30 years old in good health. The sample was PBMCs. The CDR3 region has the DNA TGCAGCGTTGCCGGGACGTCAGAGACCCAGTACTTC. Protein product: CSVAGTSETQYF.